One T cell receptor beta chain is described in this entry. Seattle's cohort entered during active infection and was followed longitudinally. The data were produced by immunoSEQ multiplex PCR, yet TCRdb's version contains in-frame clones alone and is incomplete. Of about 200,000 clones in the sample, 80% to 85% were seen once. The source of the sample is a study of blood T cell repertoires in COVID-19. Study-wide background: PBMCs, B-cell-depleted T cells, or T cells were the source of the cDNA or gDNA that made up the material.

The TCR sequence derives from a woman of 80 years or more with COVID-19, enrolled during active disease. The sequencing sample was made of peripheral blood.

Written as DNA, the CDR3 is TGTGCCAGCAGTCCCTCGACGGGGTACTATGGCTACACCTTC. It encodes CASSPSTGYYGYTF. The rearrangement joins TRBV6-6 to TRBJ1-2; D gene ambiguous. The CDR3 contains 14 residues. Germline lookup yields CDR1 MNHNY and CDR2 SVGAGI (reference sequence). The V and J ends lost 5 bases and 3 bases respectively, with 13 bases between them.